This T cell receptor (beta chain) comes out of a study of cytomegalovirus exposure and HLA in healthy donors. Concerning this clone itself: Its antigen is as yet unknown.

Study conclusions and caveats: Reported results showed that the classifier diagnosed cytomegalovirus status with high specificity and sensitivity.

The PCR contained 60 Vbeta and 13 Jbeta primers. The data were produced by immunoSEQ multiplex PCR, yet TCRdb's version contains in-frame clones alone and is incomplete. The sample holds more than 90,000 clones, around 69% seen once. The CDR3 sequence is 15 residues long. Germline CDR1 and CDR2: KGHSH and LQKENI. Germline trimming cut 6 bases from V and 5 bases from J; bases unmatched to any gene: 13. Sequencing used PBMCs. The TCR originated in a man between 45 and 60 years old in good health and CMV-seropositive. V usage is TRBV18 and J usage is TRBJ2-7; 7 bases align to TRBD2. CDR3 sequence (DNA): TGTGCCAGCTCTCCCCGGGGAGGGACGGTCGACGAGCAGTACTTC. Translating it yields CASSPRGGTVDEQYF.